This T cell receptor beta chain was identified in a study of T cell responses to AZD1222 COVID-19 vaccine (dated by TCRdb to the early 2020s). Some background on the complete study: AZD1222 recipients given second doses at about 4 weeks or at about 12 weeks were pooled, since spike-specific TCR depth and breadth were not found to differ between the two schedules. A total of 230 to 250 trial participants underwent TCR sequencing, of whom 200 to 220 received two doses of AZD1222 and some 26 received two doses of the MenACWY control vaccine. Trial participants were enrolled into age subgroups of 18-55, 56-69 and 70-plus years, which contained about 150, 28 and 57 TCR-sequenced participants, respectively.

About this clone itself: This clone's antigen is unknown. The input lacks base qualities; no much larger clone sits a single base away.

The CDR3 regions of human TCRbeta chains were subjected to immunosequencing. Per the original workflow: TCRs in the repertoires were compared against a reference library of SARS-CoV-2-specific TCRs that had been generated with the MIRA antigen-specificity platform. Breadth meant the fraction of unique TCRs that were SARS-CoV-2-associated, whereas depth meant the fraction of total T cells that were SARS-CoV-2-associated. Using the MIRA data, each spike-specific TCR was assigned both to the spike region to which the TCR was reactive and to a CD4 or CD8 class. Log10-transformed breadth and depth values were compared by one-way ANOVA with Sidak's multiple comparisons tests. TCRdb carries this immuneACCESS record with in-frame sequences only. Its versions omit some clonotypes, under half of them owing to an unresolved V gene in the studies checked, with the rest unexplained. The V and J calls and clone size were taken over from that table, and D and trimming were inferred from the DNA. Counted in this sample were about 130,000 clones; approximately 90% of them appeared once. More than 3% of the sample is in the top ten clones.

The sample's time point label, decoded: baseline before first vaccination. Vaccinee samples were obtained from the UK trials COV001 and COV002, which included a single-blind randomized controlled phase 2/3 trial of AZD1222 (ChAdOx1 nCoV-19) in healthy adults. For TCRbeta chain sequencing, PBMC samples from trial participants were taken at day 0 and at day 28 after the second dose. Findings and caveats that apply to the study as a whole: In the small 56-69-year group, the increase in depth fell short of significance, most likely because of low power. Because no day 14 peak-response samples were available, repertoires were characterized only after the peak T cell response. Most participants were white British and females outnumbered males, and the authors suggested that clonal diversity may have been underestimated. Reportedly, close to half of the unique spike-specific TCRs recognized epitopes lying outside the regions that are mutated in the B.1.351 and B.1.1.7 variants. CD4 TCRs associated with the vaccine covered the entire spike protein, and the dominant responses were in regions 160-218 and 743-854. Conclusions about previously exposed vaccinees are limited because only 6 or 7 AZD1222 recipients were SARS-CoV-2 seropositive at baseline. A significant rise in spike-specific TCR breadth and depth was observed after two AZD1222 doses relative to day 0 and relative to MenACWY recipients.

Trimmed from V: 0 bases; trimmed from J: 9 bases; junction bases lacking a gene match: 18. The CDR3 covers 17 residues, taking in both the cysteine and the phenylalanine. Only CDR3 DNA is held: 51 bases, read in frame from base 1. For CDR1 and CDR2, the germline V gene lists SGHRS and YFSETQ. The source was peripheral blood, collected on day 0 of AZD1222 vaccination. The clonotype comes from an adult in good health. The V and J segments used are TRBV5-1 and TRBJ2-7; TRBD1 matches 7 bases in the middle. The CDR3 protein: CASSLDPAGTVGLGQYF. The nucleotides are TGCGCCAGCAGCTTGGACCCCGCCGGGACAGTTGGGCTTGGGCAGTACTTC.